This T cell receptor beta chain was sequenced in a study of vaccination and CD4 T cells after COVID-19. Trimming shortened V by 4 bases and J by 2 bases, and 8 bases separated the two germline ends. The V gene's germline CDR1 is SGHTA and CDR2 FQGNSA. The CDR3 is 13 amino acids. Treatment denoted: roughly nine-day PBMC culture with coronavirus spike peptide pools or control peptides (ViraFEST assay). Oncomine TCR Beta short-read sequencing was applied to DNA from cultured CD4+ T cells. TCRdb analysed the PCR reads with MiXCR anew, one entry per CDR3 protein. The profile covers about 19,000 distinct CDR3 sequences, with about two fifths appearing a single time and 12% to 15% taken by the ten largest. This clonotype was picked up a small number of times. Antigen specificity is unknown.

The sample was cultured CD4+ T cells from blood. This receptor was identified in a human donor with COVID-19. The chain carries TRBV7-2 and TRBJ1-1; D call uncertain. In DNA, the CDR3 is TGTGCCAGCAGCTCTCCGGGAAACACTGAAGCTTTCTTT. Amino acids: CASSSPGNTEAFF.